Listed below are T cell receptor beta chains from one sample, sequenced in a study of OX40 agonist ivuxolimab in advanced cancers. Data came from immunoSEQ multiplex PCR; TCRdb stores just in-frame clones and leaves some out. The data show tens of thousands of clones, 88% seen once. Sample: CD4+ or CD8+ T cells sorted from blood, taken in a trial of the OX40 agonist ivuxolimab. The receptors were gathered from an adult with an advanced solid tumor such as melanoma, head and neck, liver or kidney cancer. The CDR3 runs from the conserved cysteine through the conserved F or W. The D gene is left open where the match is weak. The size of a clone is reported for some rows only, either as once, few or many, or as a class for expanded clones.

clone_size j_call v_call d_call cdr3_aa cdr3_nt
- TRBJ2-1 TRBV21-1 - CASSKESYYAYLSYNEQFF TGTGCCAGCAGCAAAGAGTCCTATTATGCCTACCTCTCCTACAATGAGCAGTTCTTC
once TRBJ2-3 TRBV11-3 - CASSPDYRSWATDTQYF TGTGCCAGCAGCCCGGACTACAGGAGTTGGGCCACAGATACGCAGTATTTT
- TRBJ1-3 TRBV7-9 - CASSLSKDSGNTIYF TGTGCCAGCAGCTTATCGAAGGACTCTGGAAACACCATATATTTT
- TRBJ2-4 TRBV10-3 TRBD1 CAITPGGDKNIQYF TGTGCCATCACGCCAGGGGGCGACAAAAACATTCAGTACTTC
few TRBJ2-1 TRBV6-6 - CASSYSNNNEQFF TGTGCCAGCAGTTACTCCAACAACAATGAGCAGTTCTTC
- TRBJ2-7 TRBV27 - CASRRQVGKPYEQYF TGTGCCAGCAGGCGACAGGTCGGGAAGCCCTACGAGCAGTACTTC
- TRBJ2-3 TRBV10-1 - CASSESPGPTQYF TGCGCCAGCAGTGAGTCGCCAGGCCCTACGCAGTATTTT
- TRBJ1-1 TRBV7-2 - CASSGAGARFWNTEAFF TGTGCCAGCAGCGGAGCAGGGGCGAGATTCTGGAACACTGAAGCTTTCTTT
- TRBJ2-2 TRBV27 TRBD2 CASGELAGVTGELFF TGTGCCAGCGGGGAGCTAGCGGGAGTTACCGGGGAGCTGTTTTTT
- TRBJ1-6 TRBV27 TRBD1 CASSPDRADSPLHF TGTGCCAGCAGTCCGGACAGGGCGGATTCACCCCTCCACTTT
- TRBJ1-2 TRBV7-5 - CVRSSTDSIDLHNYGYTF TGTGTCAGAAGTTCTACCGACAGCATCGATCTCCATAACTATGGCTACACCTTC
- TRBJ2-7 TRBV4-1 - CASSQGISYEQYF TGCGCCAGCAGTCAGGGTATCTCCTACGAGCAGTACTTC
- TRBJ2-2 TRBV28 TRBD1 CASSATGANTGELFF TGTGCCAGCAGTGCGACAGGGGCGAACACCGGGGAGCTGTTTTTT
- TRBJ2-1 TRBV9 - CASSVDLIYNEQFF TGTGCCAGCAGCGTGGACTTGATCTACAATGAGCAGTTCTTC
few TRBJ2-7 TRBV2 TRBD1 CASVRTGTYEQYF TGTGCCAGTGTCAGGACAGGGACCTACGAGCAGTACTTC
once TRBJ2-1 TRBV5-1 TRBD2 CASSLGLAGGPGNEQFF TGCGCCAGCAGCTTGGGACTAGCGGGAGGGCCGGGGAATGAGCAGTTCTTC
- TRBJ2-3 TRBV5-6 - CASTMNDFGLTQYF TGTGCCAGCACCATGAACGATTTTGGGTTGACGCAGTATTTT
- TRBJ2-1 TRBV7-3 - CASSVGLNNEQFF TGTGCCAGCAGCGTAGGACTAAACAATGAGCAGTTCTTC
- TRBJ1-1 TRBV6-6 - CASSYHRTEAFF TGTGCCAGCAGCTACCATCGCACTGAAGCTTTCTTT
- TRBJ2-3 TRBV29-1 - CSVVGVLASTDTQYF TGCAGCGTTGTTGGCGTCCTAGCTAGCACAGATACGCAGTATTTT
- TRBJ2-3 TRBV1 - CTSSGRLAGGPVSDTQYF TGCACCAGCAGCGGGAGGCTAGCGGGAGGGCCAGTCTCAGATACGCAGTATTTT
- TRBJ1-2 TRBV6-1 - CASSESRASGGFYGYTF TGTGCCAGCAGTGAAAGCCGGGCGTCGGGCGGATTCTATGGCTACACCTTC
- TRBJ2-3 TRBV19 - CASSMDQSTDTQYF TGTGCCAGTAGTATGGACCAAAGCACAGATACGCAGTATTTT
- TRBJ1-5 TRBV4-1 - CASSLQDSVNQPQHF TGCGCCAGCAGCCTTCAGGACAGCGTCAATCAGCCCCAGCATTTT
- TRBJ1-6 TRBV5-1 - CASSLVQGQALHF TGCGCCAGCAGCTTGGTCCAGGGCCAGGCCCTCCACTTT
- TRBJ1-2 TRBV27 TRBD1 CASSFRGQGSAYTF TGTGCCAGCAGTTTCCGCGGACAGGGGAGTGCCTACACCTTC
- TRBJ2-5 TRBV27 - CASSFNRKETQYF TGTGCCAGCAGTTTCAACAGGAAGGAGACCCAGTACTTC
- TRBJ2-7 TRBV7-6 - CASSSSGKGGPFSYEQYF TGTGCCAGCAGCTCCAGCGGAAAGGGGGGTCCCTTTTCCTACGAGCAGTACTTC
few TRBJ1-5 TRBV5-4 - CASSMPGMPQHF TGTGCCAGCAGCATGCCTGGGATGCCCCAGCATTTT
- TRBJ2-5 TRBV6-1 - CASSGHPGETQYF TGTGCCAGCAGTGGGCATCCGGGGGAGACCCAGTACTTC
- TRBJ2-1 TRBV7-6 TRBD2 CASSLMTSAHNEQFF TGTGCCAGCAGCTTAATGACTAGCGCCCACAATGAGCAGTTCTTC
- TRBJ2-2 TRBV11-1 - CASSQTGWTGELFF TGTGCCAGCAGCCAGACAGGCTGGACCGGGGAGCTGTTTTTT
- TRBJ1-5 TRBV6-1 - CASRQDLYSNQPQHF TGTGCCAGCCGGCAGGACCTGTATAGCAATCAGCCCCAGCATTTT
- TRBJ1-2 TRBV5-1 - CASSVQANYGYTF TGCGCCAGCAGCGTACAAGCTAACTATGGCTACACCTTC
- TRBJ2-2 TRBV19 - CASSRTSTGELFF TGTGCCAGTAGTCGAACTAGCACCGGGGAGCTGTTTTTT
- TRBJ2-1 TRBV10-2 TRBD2 CASRTSSGRKVEQFF TGCGCCAGCAGGACATCTAGCGGCCGAAAGGTTGAGCAGTTCTTC
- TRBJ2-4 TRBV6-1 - CASSELYGKNKNIQYF TGTGCCAGCAGTGAACTCTATGGCAAGAACAAAAACATTCAGTACTTC
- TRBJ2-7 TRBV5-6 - CASSLGSHFGRGEQYF TGTGCCAGCAGCTTGGGCTCGCATTTTGGGAGAGGCGAGCAGTACTTC
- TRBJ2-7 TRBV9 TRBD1 CASSEAGGYEQYF TGTGCCAGCAGCGAGGCAGGGGGCTACGAGCAGTACTTC
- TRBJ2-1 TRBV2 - CASNLEAGSSYNEQFF TGTGCCAGTAACTTGGAGGCAGGGAGCTCCTACAATGAGCAGTTCTTC
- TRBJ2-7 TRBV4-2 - CATTRGDEQYF TGTGCCACTACTCGCGGGGACGAGCAGTACTTC
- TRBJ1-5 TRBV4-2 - CASSQDDQPQHF TGTGCCAGCAGCCAAGATGATCAGCCCCAGCATTTT